This is a list of T cell receptor beta chains from one sample in a study of blood T cell repertoires in COVID-19. The assay was immunoSEQ multiplex PCR, and TCRdb's table has in-frame clones only and misses some. The data contain 150,000 to 200,000 clones, around 84% of them singletons. Input material: peripheral blood. The receptors derive from an elderly woman with acute or convalescent COVID-19. Each CDR3 is given with its conserved first and last residue. D genes are given only for firm matches. Clone size is stated in some rows and not others, as once, few, many or a class when expanded.

>TRBJ2-1|.|TRBD2|TRBV27
TGTGCCAGCAGTTTATTAGCGGGAAGTGAGCAGTTCTTC
CASSLLAGSEQFF
>TRBJ1-5|.|TRBD1|TRBV6-5
TGTGCCAGCAGGCCAACAGGGGACCATCAGCCCCAGCATTTT
CASRPTGDHQPQHF
>TRBJ2-4|.|.|TRBV7-3
TGTGCCAGCAGCTTAAATTATTGGTCGTCAGACAAAAACATTCAGTACTTC
CASSLNYWSSDKNIQYF
>TRBJ1-6|.|.|TRBV2
TGTGCCAGCAGTGAATCGGGTCAACCTAATTCACCCCTCCACTTT
CASSESGQPNSPLHF
>TRBJ1-1|.|TRBD1|TRBV27
TGTGCCAGCAGGGTGACAGGGGCGGGAACTGAAGCTTTCTTT
CASRVTGAGTEAFF
>TRBJ1-2|.|.|TRBV30
TGTGCCTGGAGTCCGTTTGGGAGGGCTAGCGGAGGCTACACCTTC
CAWSPFGRASGGYTF
>TRBJ1-4|once|TRBD1|TRBV30
TGTGCCTGGACCCACCATCGCCCGGACAGGGGGCAGGAAGGTAATGAAAAACTGTTTTTT
CAWTHHRPDRGQEGNEKLFF
>TRBJ2-3|.|TRBD1|TRBV7-9
TGTGCCAGCAGCTTAAGTACAGGGGATACAGATACGCAGTATTTT
CASSLSTGDTDTQYF
>TRBJ2-7|many|TRBD1|TRBV4-1
TGCGCCAGCAGCCAGGTATGGGACAGAACCTACGAGCAGTACTTC
CASSQVWDRTYEQYF
>TRBJ1-3|once|.|TRBV3-1/TRBV3-2
TGTGCCAGCAGCGGGGGAGGGTTCTCTGGAAACACCCTATATTTT
CASSGGGFSGNTLYF
>TRBJ1-3|.|.|TRBV29-1
TGCAGCGTTGATGCGGGTGGAAACACCATATATTTT
CSVDAGGNTIYF
>TRBJ2-1|.|TRBD2|TRBV6-5
TGTGCCAGCAGTTACGGGGCGGGAGGCTCCTACAATGAGCAGTTCTTC
CASSYGAGGSYNEQFF
>TRBJ1-1|.|.|TRBV15
TGTGCCACCAGTGTGGACCGGAGGATTAACACTGAAGCTTTCTTT
CATSVDRRINTEAFF
>TRBJ2-5|.|.|TRBV15
TGTGCCACCGTTTTCGAAGAGACCCAGTACTTC
CATVFEETQYF
>TRBJ2-2|once|TRBD2|TRBV11-2
TGTGCCAGCAGCTCCATTAGCGGGAGGGGTACCGGGGAGCTGTTTTTT
CASSSISGRGTGELFF
>TRBJ2-1|.|TRBD2|TRBV4-1
TGCGCCAGCAGTTTTCTCGCCGGGGGTCCTAGCGGGAGGGCCTACAATGAGCAGTTCTTC
CASSFLAGGPSGRAYNEQFF
>TRBJ1-1|.|.|TRBV30
TGTGCCTGGAAAGAGGGATATATCACTGAAGCTTTCTTT
CAWKEGYITEAFF
>TRBJ1-1|.|TRBD1|TRBV2
TGTGCCAGCAATGGACAGGGGAGTATGAACACTGAAGCTTTCTTT
CASNGQGSMNTEAFF
>TRBJ2-3|.|.|TRBV28
TGTGCCAGCAGTTACCAAGCGGGAGATACGCAGTATTTT
CASSYQAGDTQYF
>TRBJ2-7|.|.|TRBV5-1
TGCGCCAGCAGCTTGGTACAGGGTAAAGGCGAGCAGTACTTC
CASSLVQGKGEQYF
>TRBJ2-1|few|TRBD1|TRBV5-4
TGTGCCAGCCGGACCACAGGGGGTCGTTTGAATGAGCAGTTCTTC
CASRTTGGRLNEQFF
>TRBJ2-2|once|TRBD2|TRBV28
TGTGCCAGCAGTTTATTCTTGAGCGGGAGTAACACCGGGGAGCTGTTTTTT
CASSLFLSGSNTGELFF
>TRBJ1-2|.|.|TRBV5-1
TGCGCCAGCAGCGGCGGACAGCGACTCTATGGCTACACCTTC
CASSGGQRLYGYTF
>TRBJ2-2|.|.|TRBV4-3
TGCGCCAGCAGCGCTCGGACAGCATCGAACACCGGGGAGCTGTTTTTT
CASSARTASNTGELFF
>TRBJ2-2|.|TRBD2|TRBV30
TGTGCCTGGAGCGAGACTAGCGGGATTACCGGGGAGCTGTTTTTT
CAWSETSGITGELFF
>TRBJ1-2|.|.|TRBV4-3
TGCGCCAGCAGCCCAGCCGGCGAGGGGGTAGTCTATGGCTACACCTTC
CASSPAGEGVVYGYTF
>TRBJ2-2|.|.|TRBV9
TGTGCCAGCTCAAGCCCTCAAAGCCTCAAGGGACAATCGAACACCGGGGAGCTGTTTTTT
CASSSPQSLKGQSNTGELFF
>TRBJ2-7|once|.|TRBV18
TGTGCCAGCTCACCACTTTTTGACGGGAGCTCCTACGAGCAGTACTTC
CASSPLFDGSSYEQYF
>TRBJ1-2|.|TRBD1|TRBV6-5
TGTGCCAGCAGTAGCAGACAGGGGCATGTTGGTGGCTACACCTTC
CASSSRQGHVGGYTF
>TRBJ2-3|.|.|TRBV7-6
TGTGCCAGCAGCTTAGATAGCGGTTATAACACAGATACGCAGTATTTT
CASSLDSGYNTDTQYF
>TRBJ2-3|.|.|TRBV3-1/TRBV3-2
TGTGCCAGCAGCCACCGGGACTCCACAGATACGCAGTATTTT
CASSHRDSTDTQYF
>TRBJ2-1|.|.|TRBV18
TGTGCCAGCCGACAGTTTACCAATGAGCAGTTCTTC
CASRQFTNEQFF
>TRBJ2-3|.|.|TRBV11-1
TGTGCCAGCAGCGCAGCCGGCAGGGGCACAGATACGCAGTATTTT
CASSAAGRGTDTQYF
>TRBJ1-1|.|.|TRBV6-6
TGTGCCAGCAGCGCCACGTCGGGGGGGGGCACTGAAGCTTTCTTT
CASSATSGGGTEAFF
>TRBJ2-2|.|.|TRBV7-2
TGTGCCAGCAGCCAGGGACACACGAACACCGGGGAGCTGTTTTTT
CASSQGHTNTGELFF
>TRBJ2-7|.|TRBD1|TRBV5-1
TGCGCCAGCAGCGAAGGGCCCCGGGACAGGACTTCCTACGAGCAGTACTTC
CASSEGPRDRTSYEQYF
>TRBJ1-2|few|TRBD1|TRBV2
TGTGCCAGCAAGGACAACAGGGGGCGGTATGATGGCTACACCTTC
CASKDNRGRYDGYTF
>TRBJ2-7|.|.|TRBV6-2/TRBV6-3
TGTGCCAGCAGTAATTGGGGACTCCCAGAGCAGTACTTC
CASSNWGLPEQYF
>TRBJ2-3|.|TRBD2|TRBV2
TGTGCCAGCAGCAGACTAGCGGGGCCAGATACGCAGTATTTT
CASSRLAGPDTQYF
>TRBJ1-5|.|TRBD1|TRBV19
TGTGCCAGTTCTAAGGGGGCTCAAAGCAATCAGCCCCAGCATTTT
CASSKGAQSNQPQHF
>TRBJ1-5|.|.|TRBV19
TGTGCCAGTAGTATGCGGGGGGGCGGGCAGCCCCAGCATTTT
CASSMRGGGQPQHF
>TRBJ2-1|.|.|TRBV4-3
TGCGCCAGCAGCCAAGATTTTAGTGGGGGGTCGGATGAGCAGTTCTTC
CASSQDFSGGSDEQFF
>TRBJ1-6|.|.|TRBV20-1
TGCAGTGCTAGTCTCCGTCCCGGTAATTCACCCCTCCACTTT
CSASLRPGNSPLHF
>TRBJ1-2|.|TRBD1|TRBV7-9
TGTGCCAGCAGCCCAGGGGGAGGCCTACTCTATGGCTACACCTTC
CASSPGGGLLYGYTF
>TRBJ2-7|few|TRBD1|TRBV5-1
TGCGCCAGCAGCTTGCAGACAGGGTCCACCTACGAGCAGTACTTC
CASSLQTGSTYEQYF
>TRBJ2-7|few|TRBD1|TRBV5-4
TGTGCCAGCAGCCAGGGGGCGCGCGAGCAGTACTTC
CASSQGAREQYF